The 11 T cell receptor beta chains presented below share a single source sample, sequenced in a study of Ad26.COV2.S vaccination and SARS-CoV-2 variants. The table came from immunoSEQ multiplex PCR; TCRdb's copy has only in-frame clones and leaves some out. Counted here are some 480,000 clones, around nine tenths occurring once; the ten biggest clones make up roughly 13%. Treatment meaning: around 19 received Ad26.COV2.S at low or high dose, single or two shots; a few received placebo; per-sample allocation not given. Day 63 after the first vaccine or placebo injection was the time point for sampling. This sample comprised peripheral blood, obtained in a trial of Ad26.COV2.S vaccine versus placebo. The receptors were gathered from a person between 18 and 65 years old who received the Ad26.COV2.S COVID-19 vaccine or a placebo.

The J gene is TRBJ2-3, the V gene TRBV25-1, with 7 bases aligning to TRBD1. V lost 3 bases, J lost 3 bases, and 12 bases stayed unmatched. The CDR3 contains 17 residues. The germline V gene has CDR1 MGHDK and CDR2 SYGVNS. DNA of the CDR3: TGTGCCAGCAGTGACTCGGTGGGACAGATTTTTACAGATACGCAGTATTTT. Protein product: CASSDSVGQIFTDTQYF.

This rearrangement joins TRBV7-9 to TRBJ1-4; 7 nucleotides line up with TRBD1. The CDR3 loop spans 15 amino acids. Per germline, CDR1 SEHNR and CDR2 FQNEAQ (reference sequence). Unmatched junction bases numbered 10, after V lost 5 bases and J lost 7 bases. The CDR3, as DNA: TGTGCCAGCAGCGCCCGACAGGGAGAGGGTGAAAAACTGTTTTTT. Translation gives CASSARQGEGEKLFF.

This clone showed up just once. Other DNA sequences in this specimen translate into the identical CDR3. The chain couples TRBV28 to TRBJ2-3; a weak D match, TRBD2 (5 bases). CDR3 size: 14 residues. Germline V CDR1 and CDR2: MDHEN, SYDVKM. The V end lost 2 bases, the J end lost 0 bases, and 6 bases lay between the germline ends. The CDR3 coding sequence is TGTGCCAGCAGTTTAGGCGGGAGCACAGATACGCAGTATTTT. This encodes CASSLGGSTDTQYF. Full variable domain (outside the CDR3, taken from reference TRBV28 and TRBJ2-3): DVKVTQSSRYLVKRTGEKVFLECVQDMDHENMFWYRQDPGLGLRLIYFSYDVKMKEKGDIPEGYSVSREKKERFSLILESASTNQTSMYLCASSLGGSTDTQYFGPGTRLTVL.

This chain joins TRBV7-9 and TRBJ1-4; D unclear. Trimming took off 6 bases at V and 6 bases at J, with 8 bases between the two ends. The length of the CDR3 is 12 residues. Germline CDR1 SEHNR, CDR2 FQNEAQ (reference sequence). The CDR3 region is CASRSGYEKLFF. As DNA, the CDR3 is TGTGCCAGCAGATCTGGCTATGAAAAACTGTTTTTT.

The chain carries TRBV30 and TRBJ1-1; D gene unclear. V was cut by 0 bases and J by 5 bases, with 13 bases left in between. The CDR3 has 14 amino acids. The germline V gene has CDR1 GTSNPN and CDR2 SVGIG (reference sequence). The CDR3 sequence: CAWSVRGVRTEAFF. The CDR3 DNA is TGTGCCTGGAGTGTACGGGGAGTTAGGACTGAAGCTTTCTTT.

The genes are TRBV5-8 and TRBJ1-4; weak D call: TRBD1 (6 bases). V dropped 5 bases and J dropped 5 bases, with 19 bases sitting between them. This CDR3 comprises 16 residues. Germline V lookup: CDR1 SGHTS, CDR2 YDEGEE. CDR3 loop: CASRLPDRRLNEKLFF. The CDR3 DNA reads as TGTGCCAGCAGACTGCCCGACAGGCGCCTGAATGAAAAACTGTTTTTT.

J is TRBJ2-7 and V is TRBV30; D is possibly TRBD2 (7 bases). This CDR3 region has 12 residues. The V and J ends lost 3 bases and 6 bases respectively, with 12 bases between them. Germline V gives CDR1 GTSNPN, CDR2 SVGIG (reference sequence). CDR3 bases: TGTGCCTGGAGCCCGGGGGGCGGCGAGCAGTACTTC. It is translated as CAWSPGGGEQYF.

The chain couples TRBV7-8 to TRBJ2-1, with 8 bases matching TRBD2. Losses at the gene ends were 4 bases for V and 9 bases for J; bases not matched to a gene: 5. The CDR3 is made up of 13 amino acids. Per germline, CDR1 SGHVS and CDR2 FQNEAQ. The CDR3 bases are TGTGCCAGCAGCTCATTCCGGGAGGGTGAGCAGTTCTTC. Translating gives CASSSFREGEQFF.

In its sample, this clone was seen a few times. The J gene is TRBJ1-5, the V gene TRBV7-9; no firm D call. The CDR3 runs 12 residues. The germline V gene has CDR1 SEHNR and CDR2 FQNEAQ (reference sequence). The germline V and J ends were trimmed by 8 bases and 3 bases, with 8 bases remaining between them. CDR3 bases: TGTGCCAGCGGCGGGTACAATCAGCCCCAGCATTTT. Translating gives CASGGYNQPQHF. Based on the CDR3 plus reference TRBV7-9 and TRBJ1-5, the full variable domain is DTGVSQNPRHKITKRGQNVTFRCDPISEHNRLYWYRQTLGQGPEFLTYFQNEAQLEKSRLLSDRFSAERPKGSFSTLEIQRTEQGDSAMYLCASGGYNQPQHFGDGTRLSIL.

The chain joins TRBV2 to TRBJ2-3; D gene unclear. Germline V gives CDR1 SNHLY, CDR2 FYNNEI. V dropped 6 bases and J dropped 3 bases, with 10 bases sitting between them. The CDR3 has 13 amino acids. The CDR3 nucleotides read TGTGCCAGCAGGCGCGAAATGACAGATACGCAGTATTTT. This encodes CASRREMTDTQYF.

This clone showed up just once. This specimen includes other DNA sequences encoding the same CDR3. The V and J genes are TRBV19 and TRBJ1-1; D is undetermined. The germline V gene encodes CDR1 LNHDA and CDR2 SQIVND (reference sequence). This CDR3 is 13 amino acids long. Trimming stripped 4 bases from V and 1 base from J, with 7 bases between. The CDR3 spells CASSSTRNTEAFF. The CDR3 DNA sequence: TGTGCCAGTAGTAGTACAAGGAACACTGAAGCTTTCTTT.